This T cell receptor (beta chain) was found in a study of cytomegalovirus exposure and HLA in healthy donors. Of note for this clone: The antigen remains undetermined.

The study, taken as a whole, reports: A likely sequencing artifact accounted for one observed cluster of highly shared sequence variants. A later analysis reported that several of the most significant clusters appeared to be linked to common viral pathogens, among them Epstein-Barr virus. Further analysis, carried out later, found HLA-associated TCR beta chains more clonally expanded than equally common other chains.

The PCR made use of 60 Vbeta and 13 Jbeta primers. This table comes from immunoSEQ multiplex PCR, and its TCRdb copy is limited to in-frame clones, with some not included. The sample's table shows 60,000 to 100,000 clones. The CDR3 is made up of 18 amino acids. V trimming: 5 bases; J trimming: 5 bases; junction bases outside the gene matches: 12. From germline, CDR1 is SGHTA and CDR2 FQGTGA. The gene calls are TRBV7-3 and TRBJ2-3; TRBD2 matches at 14 bases. Sample: PBMCs. The clonotype comes from a man aged 25 to 40 in good health and CMV-seronegative. The CDR3 coding sequence is TGTGCCAGCAGCGTCCCGGGACTAGCGGGGGTGCTGAAAGATACGCAGTATTTT. Its translation is CASSVPGLAGVLKDTQYF.